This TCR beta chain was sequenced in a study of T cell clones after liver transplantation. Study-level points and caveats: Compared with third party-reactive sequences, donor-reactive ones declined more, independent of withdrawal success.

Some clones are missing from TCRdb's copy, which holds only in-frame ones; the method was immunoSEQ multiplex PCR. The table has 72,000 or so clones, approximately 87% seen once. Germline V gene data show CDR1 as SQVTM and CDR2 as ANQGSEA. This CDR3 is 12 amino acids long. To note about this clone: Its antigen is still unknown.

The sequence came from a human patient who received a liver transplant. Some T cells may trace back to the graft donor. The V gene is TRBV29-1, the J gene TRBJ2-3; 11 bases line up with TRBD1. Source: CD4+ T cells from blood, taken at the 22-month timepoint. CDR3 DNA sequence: TGCAGTGGACAGGGGGCAACAGATACGCAGTATTTT. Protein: CSGQGATDTQYF.